The source of this T cell receptor beta chain is a study of T cell clusters in autoimmune cytopenias. Roughly 40,000 genome equivalents of blood DNA were amplified for TRB. About this clonotype itself: Its target is not known.

TRB rearrangements were amplified by touch-down multiplex PCR with mixed TRB-A/B primers. TCRdb reprocessed the multiplex PCR reads and reports one entry per CDR3 protein, with no DNA. There are 2,500 to 3,000 distinct CDR3 sequences in the sample, with just under 45% held by the top ten. The study, taken as a whole, reports: TRB repertoire shifts in secondary cytopenia and chronic lymphocytic leukemia mostly reflected lymphoma, not autoimmunity. A dominant lymphoma-associated repertoire apparently masked the cluster-lack signature in secondary cytopenia versus chronic lymphocytic leukemia.

The CDR3 is made up of 13 amino acids. Per the germline V gene, CDR1 is LNHDA and CDR2 is SQIVND (reference sequence). Sample: peripheral blood. V is TRBV19 and J is TRBJ1-1; checking the TCRdb D call of TRBD1 is not possible without DNA. The source of this sequence is a human donor with an autoimmune cytopenia or autoimmune hepatitis (not recorded which). The CDR3 protein is CASSQGANTEAFF.